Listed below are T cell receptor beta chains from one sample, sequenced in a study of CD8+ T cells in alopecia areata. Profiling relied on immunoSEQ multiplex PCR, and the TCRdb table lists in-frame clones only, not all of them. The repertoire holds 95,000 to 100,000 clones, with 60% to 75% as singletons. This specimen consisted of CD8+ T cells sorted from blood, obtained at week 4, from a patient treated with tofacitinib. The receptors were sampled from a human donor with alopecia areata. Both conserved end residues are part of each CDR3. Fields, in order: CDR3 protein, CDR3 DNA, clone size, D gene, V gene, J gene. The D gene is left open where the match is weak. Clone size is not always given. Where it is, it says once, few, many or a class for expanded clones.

CASSESASYGYTF	TGTGCCAGCAGTGAGTCAGCGAGCTATGGCTACACCTTC	few	NA	TRBV2	TRBJ1-2
CASSQDRAGATGELFF	TGCGCCAGCAGCCAAGATAGGGCAGGGGCCACCGGGGAGCTGTTTTTT	NA	NA	TRBV4-3	TRBJ2-2
CAWSVHGADNEQFF	TGTGCCTGGAGTGTACACGGGGCGGACAATGAGCAGTTCTTC	NA	NA	TRBV30	TRBJ2-1
CSVPGQGAGGIF	TGCAGCGTCCCGGGACAGGGCGCTGGCGGGATCTTC	NA	TRBD1	TRBV29-1	TRBJ2-1
CASSQEFVGQADYGYTF	TGCGCCAGCAGCCAAGAGTTCGTAGGACAGGCTGACTATGGCTACACCTTC	few	TRBD1	TRBV4-1	TRBJ1-2
CASSPRSRDEPLRGNIQYF	TGTGCCAGCTCACCTCGTTCCCGGGACGAACCTTTAAGGGGTAACATTCAGTACTTC	few	NA	TRBV18	TRBJ2-4
CASSHPSKKSNTEAFF	TGTGCCAGCAGCCACCCGAGTAAGAAATCGAACACTGAAGCTTTCTTT	few	NA	TRBV7-9	TRBJ1-1
CATSRGRGYFYNEQFF	TGTGCCACCAGCAGAGGCCGGGGGTACTTCTACAATGAGCAGTTCTTC	few	NA	TRBV15	TRBJ2-1
CASSLEPNQPQHF	TGTGCCAGCAGCTTGGAGCCGAATCAGCCCCAGCATTTT	NA	NA	TRBV5-4	TRBJ1-5
CASRRLADRYNEQFF	TGTGCCAGCAGGCGACTAGCGGATCGCTACAATGAGCAGTTCTTC	NA	TRBD2	TRBV6-5	TRBJ2-1
CASSQGQMNTEAFF	TGCGCCAGCAGCCAGGGACAGATGAACACTGAAGCTTTCTTT	few	TRBD1	TRBV4-3	TRBJ1-1
CASSEQVYGYTF	TGTGCCAGCAGTGAACAGGTCTATGGCTACACCTTC	NA	NA	TRBV25-1	TRBJ1-2
CASSLSMQSETQYF	TGTGCCAGCAGTTTATCAATGCAGTCAGAGACCCAGTACTTC	NA	NA	TRBV27	TRBJ2-5
CASSQGTLLYQETQYF	TGCGCCAGCAGCCAAGGGACTCTCCTGTACCAAGAGACCCAGTACTTC	NA	NA	TRBV4-3	TRBJ2-5
CASSPGQGRLAAAYEQYF	TGTGCCAGCAGCCCCGGACAGGGTAGACTAGCGGCAGCCTACGAGCAGTACTTC	NA	NA	TRBV5-6	TRBJ2-7
CAWSAGTGASEQYF	TGTGCCTGGAGTGCCGGGACAGGGGCTAGCGAGCAGTACTTC	NA	TRBD1	TRBV30	TRBJ2-7
CASSSTLLSGYTF	TGTGCCAGCAGCTCTACCCTTTTAAGTGGCTACACCTTC	NA	NA	TRBV27	TRBJ1-2
CASSLLSGRDDNEQFF	TGTGCCAGCAGTTTACTTAGCGGGAGGGACGACAATGAGCAGTTCTTC	once	TRBD2	TRBV28	TRBJ2-1
CASSQDRTDTQYF	TGCGCCAGCAGCCAAGATAGGACAGATACGCAGTATTTT	medium-sized	NA	TRBV4-1	TRBJ2-3
CASSQLRGLKDREQFF	TGCGCCAGCAGTCAATTGAGGGGGCTGAAAGATAGGGAGCAGTTCTTC	NA	TRBD1	TRBV23-1	TRBJ2-1
CASSLGPTNTGELFF	TGTGCCAGCAGCTTGGGCCCTACGAACACCGGGGAGCTGTTTTTT	NA	NA	TRBV5-6	TRBJ2-2
CAGGTGPNEQFF	TGTGCTGGAGGGACAGGTCCCAATGAGCAGTTCTTC	NA	TRBD1	TRBV25-1	TRBJ2-1
CSVLDVNTEAFF	TGCAGCGTTCTCGATGTGAACACTGAAGCTTTCTTT	few	NA	TRBV29-1	TRBJ1-1
CASSYRAQGDEQYF	TGTGCCAGCAGCTACCGGGCCCAAGGCGACGAGCAGTACTTC	NA	NA	TRBV7-9	TRBJ2-7
CASSPGGAGGRDIQYF	TGCGCCAGCAGCCCAGGTGGAGCGGGGGGCCGGGACATTCAGTACTTC	many	TRBD2	TRBV4-1	TRBJ2-4
CASSLRDTGELFF	TGTGCCAGCAGTTTGAGAGACACCGGGGAGCTGTTTTTT	NA	NA	TRBV28	TRBJ2-2
CASSFGQGQNIQYF	TGTGCCAGCAGCTTCGGTCAGGGCCAAAACATTCAGTACTTC	NA	NA	TRBV5-6	TRBJ2-4
CASSLDSGYEQYF	TGTGCCAGCAGCTTAGATTCGGGTTACGAGCAGTACTTC	medium-sized	NA	TRBV7-2	TRBJ2-7
CASSLQGWGSQEQYF	TGTGCCAGCAGCCTCCAAGGTTGGGGATCGCAGGAGCAGTACTTC	NA	NA	TRBV9	TRBJ2-7
CSVDSVYNEQFF	TGCAGCGTTGACTCCGTATACAATGAGCAGTTCTTC	NA	NA	TRBV29-1	TRBJ2-1
CASSLGLVAKNIQYF	TGTGCCAGCAGCTTGGGGCTCGTGGCCAAAAACATTCAGTACTTC	few	NA	TRBV5-6	TRBJ2-4
CASSPNRDRTADTQYF	TGTGCCAGCAGCCCAAATAGGGACAGGACCGCAGATACGCAGTATTTT	NA	TRBD1	TRBV13	TRBJ2-3
CASSFAGGRGNTEAFF	TGTGCCAGCAGCTTTGCAGGGGGCAGGGGGAACACTGAAGCTTTCTTT	few	TRBD1	TRBV7-6	TRBJ1-1
CSVARKDRVQETQYF	TGCAGCGTTGCGCGAAAAGACAGGGTTCAAGAGACCCAGTACTTC	few	TRBD1	TRBV29-1	TRBJ2-5
CSVEGLQGATENAAQYF	TGCAGCGTTGAAGGATTACAGGGGGCAACAGAGAACGCGGCCCAGTACTTC	NA	TRBD1	TRBV29-1	TRBJ2-5